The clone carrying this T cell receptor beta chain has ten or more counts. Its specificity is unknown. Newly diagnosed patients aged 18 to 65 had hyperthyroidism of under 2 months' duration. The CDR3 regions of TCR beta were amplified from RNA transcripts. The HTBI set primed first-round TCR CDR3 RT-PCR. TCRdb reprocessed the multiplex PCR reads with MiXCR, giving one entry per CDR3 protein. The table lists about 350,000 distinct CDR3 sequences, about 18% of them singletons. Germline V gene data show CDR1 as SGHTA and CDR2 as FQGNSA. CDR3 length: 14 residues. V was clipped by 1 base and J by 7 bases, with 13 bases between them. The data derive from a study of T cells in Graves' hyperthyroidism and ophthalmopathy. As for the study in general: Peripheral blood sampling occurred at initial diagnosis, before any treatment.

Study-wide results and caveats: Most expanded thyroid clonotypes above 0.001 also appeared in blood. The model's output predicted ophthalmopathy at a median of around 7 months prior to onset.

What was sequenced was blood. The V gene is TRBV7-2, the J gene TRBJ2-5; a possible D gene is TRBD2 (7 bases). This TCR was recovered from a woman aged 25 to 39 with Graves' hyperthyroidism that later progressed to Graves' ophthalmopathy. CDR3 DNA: TGTGCCAGCAGCTTAGTTCGGGGGGCCGGGACCCAGTACTTC. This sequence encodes CASSLVRGAGTQYF.